This T cell receptor (beta chain) was identified during a study of neurological immune-mediated disorders. This clonotype was counted ten times or more. Each CDR3 protein gets one entry after TCRdb re-called the 5' RACE reads with MiXCR. The repertoire holds 45,000 or so distinct CDR3 sequences, with roughly a fifth as singletons. Germline V gene lookup returns CDR1 ENHRY and CDR2 SYGVKD. The CDR3 extends over 15 amino acids. V was pared by 2 bases and J by 2 bases, with 11 bases between. As for time point: technical triplicate 3. The receptor was derived from a man aged 55 to 70 with HTLV-1-associated myelopathy (HAM/TSP). The sample was PBMCs. The gene calls are TRBV10-3 and TRBJ2-3; D is unresolved. The CDR3 here is CAISEVADPTDTQYF. DNA of the CDR3: TGTGCCATCAGTGAGGTGGCGGACCCCACAGATACGCAGTATTTT.